Each of the 8 T cell receptor beta chains below was sequenced from the same sample in a study of T cells in localized non-small cell lung cancer. The repertoire was sequenced with immunoSEQ multiplex PCR; TCRdb's copy has only in-frame clones and lacks some. The sample yields tens of thousands of clones, about 87% seen once. Sequencing used peripheral blood, obtained before any cancer treatment. The receptors stem from a male donor at least 60 years old with stage I squamous cell lung carcinoma.

Only a few counts were recorded for this clone. J is TRBJ1-2 and V is TRBV4-2, with D perhaps matching TRBD1 (6 bases). The germline CDR1 and CDR2 sequences are LGHNA and YNFKEQ. This CDR3 spans 14 amino acids. Trimming took 0 bases from V and 5 from J, leaving 10 bases between them. CDR3 protein: CASSQEQGRYGYTF. CDR3 bases: TGTGCCAGCAGCCAAGAGCAGGGGCGGTATGGCTACACCTTC.

Comments on this clone: A junction boundary mismatches the germline segment, possibly from a read error. The chain links TRBV29-1 to TRBJ2-7; TRBD1 agrees at 8 bases. The germline gives CDR1 SQVTM, CDR2 ANQGSEA. The CDR3 totals 11 residues. CDR3 coding DNA: TGCAGCGTGGGGTCGGGACAGGTCGAGGACTTC. Translated, it gives CSVGSGQVEDF.

The genes are TRBV7-6 and TRBJ1-3; D is undetermined. This CDR3 has 14 amino acids. Trimming shortened V by 4 bases and J by 1 base, and 8 bases separated the two germline ends. CDR1 and CDR2 (germline): SGHVS, FNYEAQ. This CDR3 reads CASSSTGSGNTIYF. The CDR3 DNA reads as TGTGCCAGCAGCTCAACCGGGTCTGGAAACACCATATATTTT.

The chain is built from TRBV4-1 and TRBJ1-2, with TRBD1 matching 7 bases. This CDR3 is built from 16 residues. The germline V gene has CDR1 MGHRA and CDR2 YSYEKL. V shed 0 bases and J 8 bases; nucleotides not matched to a gene: 12. CDR3 DNA sequence: TGCGCCAGCAGCCAAGACCGGCCGACAGGGTTAGGAGGCTACACCTTC. As protein: CASSQDRPTGLGGYTF.

The chain has TRBV19 and TRBJ1-6, with TRBD1 matching over 8 bases. CDR3 length: 15 amino acids. Trimming removed 5 bases from V and 5 bases from J; junction bases left unmatched: 5. CDR1 LNHDA and CDR2 SQIVND come from the germline V gene (reference sequence). CDR3 region: CASSGGTGNNSPLHF. CDR3 nucleotides: TGTGCCAGTAGTGGAGGGACAGGTAATAATTCACCCCTCCACTTT. The whole variable domain, remainder taken from reference TRBV19 and TRBJ1-6, is DGGITQSPKYLFRKEGQNVTLSCEQNLNHDAMYWYRQDPGQGLRLIYYSQIVNDFQKGDIAEGYSVSREKKESFPLTVTSAQKNPTAFYLCASSGGTGNNSPLHFGNGTRLTVT.

The chain carries TRBV19 and TRBJ2-1; D call uncertain. Per germline, CDR1 LNHDA and CDR2 SQIVND (reference sequence). The CDR3 spans 13 residues. V shed 5 bases and J shed 5 bases, with 10 bases lying between them. The CDR3: CASSLRADNEQFF. DNA for the CDR3: TGTGCCAGTAGTCTACGCGCCGACAATGAGCAGTTCTTC.

The gene calls are TRBV18 and TRBJ2-7; D not resolved. V dropped 6 bases and J dropped 7 bases, with 10 bases sitting between them. Germline-derived CDR1 and CDR2 are KGHSH and LQKENI. The CDR3 length is 11 residues. The CDR3 DNA is TGTGCCAGCTCGTCGACGAGGGAGCAGTACTTC. It encodes CASSSTREQYF. The full variable domain, with the rest looked up from reference TRBV18 and TRBJ2-7, is NAGVMQNPRHLVRRRGQEARLRCSPMKGHSHVYWYRQLPEEGLKFMVYLQKENIIDESGMPKERFSAEFPKEGPSILRIQQVVRGDSAAYFCASSSTREQYFGPGTRLTVT.

This clone was counted a single time. This chain uses TRBV5-1 with TRBJ2-2; tentatively, D is TRBD1 or TRBD2 (5 bases each). The V gene's germline CDR1 is SGHRS and CDR2 YFSETQ. The CDR3 covers 15 residues. V was clipped by 5 bases and J by 9 bases, with 20 bases between them. The CDR3 nucleotides read TGCGCCAGCAGATACCCCGGGACGCCACGCCGGGAGCTGTTTTTT. As protein: CASRYPGTPRRELFF.